This TCR beta chain is drawn from a study of early T cells in non-severe SARS-CoV-2 infection. Background on the study: Unpaired chains resulted from sequencing bulk RNA of unsorted whole blood. Study-wide results and caveats: Matching with VDJdb favored anti-spike CD8 responses (missing private and CD4 specificities).

Attachment of unique molecular identifiers was made to individual cDNA molecules. TCRdb re-analysed the 5' RACE reads in MiXCR, keeping a single row per CDR3 protein. Of tens of thousands of distinct CDR3 sequences in the sample, around a quarter were seen once. This clonotype was seen a handful of times. Its matching antigen is unknown. The CDR3 extends over 14 amino acids. The source of this sequence is an adult who was a healthcare worker with PCR-confirmed SARS-CoV-2 infection or an uninfected control (not recorded which). This chain joins TRBV21-1 and TRBJ1-2; TRBD1, the table's D call, was not compared with the DNA. TRBV21-1 is marked as a pseudogene. The sample here was whole blood, taken at baseline. CDR3 nucleotides: TGTGCCAGCAGCAAAATTGCGGACAGCTGGAGCTACACCTTC. Translation: CASSKIADSWSYTF.